The rows below give T cell receptor beta chains drawn from one sample of a study of blood T cell repertoires in COVID-19. Assay used: immunoSEQ multiplex PCR; TCRdb lists only in-frame clones, some missing. The table records roughly 230,000 clones, roughly 89% of them present only once. The specimen was PBMCs or T cells enriched from blood (not recorded which). These receptors were obtained from a woman aged 25-40 years with acute COVID-19. The CDR3 runs from the conserved cysteine through the conserved F or W. Each record gives: J gene, clone size, D gene, V gene, CDR3 protein, CDR3 DNA. A D gene is named only where the DNA matches it firmly. Rows give clone size only sometimes, using once, few, many, or a class for an expanded clone.

j_gene: TRBJ2-6; abundance: -; d_gene: -; v_gene: TRBV15; CDR3aa: CATSRDLGVGANVLTF; CDR3nt: TGTGCCACCAGCAGAGATCTCGGGGTCGGGGCCAACGTCCTGACTTTC
j_gene: TRBJ1-1; abundance: -; d_gene: -; v_gene: TRBV5-1; CDR3aa: CASSLVGLSNTEAFF; CDR3nt: TGCGCCAGCAGCTTGGTCGGACTTTCGAACACTGAAGCTTTCTTT
j_gene: TRBJ1-5; abundance: -; d_gene: TRBD1; v_gene: TRBV18; CDR3aa: CASSPSSGGDNQPQHF; CDR3nt: TGTGCCAGCTCACCGTCCTCAGGGGGAGACAATCAGCCCCAGCATTTT
j_gene: TRBJ1-1; abundance: -; d_gene: TRBD1; v_gene: TRBV6-6; CDR3aa: CASIQGAYTEAFF; CDR3nt: TGTGCCAGCATCCAGGGGGCTTACACTGAAGCTTTCTTT
j_gene: TRBJ1-5; abundance: -; d_gene: -; v_gene: TRBV19; CDR3aa: CASSFSPRWGNQPQHF; CDR3nt: TGTGCCAGTAGTTTCTCCCCCAGGTGGGGCAATCAGCCCCAGCATTTT
j_gene: TRBJ1-2; abundance: once; d_gene: TRBD1; v_gene: TRBV30; CDR3aa: CAWSGGTGHGYTF; CDR3nt: TGTGCCTGGAGTGGCGGGACAGGGCATGGCTACACCTTC
j_gene: TRBJ2-7; abundance: -; d_gene: TRBD2; v_gene: TRBV4-3; CDR3aa: CASSPGLAGGREQYF; CDR3nt: TGCGCCAGCAGCCCCGGACTAGCGGGGGGGCGAGAGCAGTACTTC
j_gene: TRBJ1-4; abundance: -; d_gene: -; v_gene: TRBV5-5; CDR3aa: CASSLVPEHEKLFF; CDR3nt: TGTGCCAGCAGCTTGGTACCCGAGCATGAAAAACTGTTTTTT
j_gene: TRBJ1-2; abundance: -; d_gene: TRBD1; v_gene: TRBV19; CDR3aa: CATRDRVSGYTF; CDR3nt: TGTGCCACCCGGGACAGGGTTTCTGGCTACACCTTC
j_gene: TRBJ1-2; abundance: -; d_gene: TRBD1; v_gene: TRBV19; CDR3aa: CASSSDQNLDRPEAYTF; CDR3nt: TGTGCCAGTAGTTCGGATCAAAATTTGGACAGGCCAGAGGCCTACACCTTC
j_gene: TRBJ2-1; abundance: -; d_gene: -; v_gene: TRBV11-2; CDR3aa: CASRRQLAGSYNEQFF; CDR3nt: TGTGCCAGCAGACGTCAACTAGCAGGCTCCTACAATGAGCAGTTCTTC
j_gene: TRBJ1-1; abundance: -; d_gene: -; v_gene: TRBV18; CDR3aa: CASSAGGTSNTEAFF; CDR3nt: TGTGCCAGCTCAGCAGGCGGGACTTCGAACACTGAAGCTTTCTTT
j_gene: TRBJ1-2; abundance: -; d_gene: -; v_gene: TRBV29-1; CDR3aa: CSVEGANPNYGYTF; CDR3nt: TGCAGCGTTGAAGGGGCCAACCCTAACTATGGCTACACCTTC
j_gene: TRBJ1-5; abundance: -; d_gene: -; v_gene: TRBV4-1; CDR3aa: CASSQLSTGRQPQHF; CDR3nt: TGCGCCAGCAGCCAATTATCTACGGGGAGGCAGCCCCAGCATTTT
j_gene: TRBJ1-5; abundance: -; d_gene: -; v_gene: TRBV2; CDR3aa: CASSSNFNQPQHF; CDR3nt: TGTGCCAGCAGTTCCAACTTCAATCAGCCCCAGCATTTT
j_gene: TRBJ2-3; abundance: -; d_gene: -; v_gene: TRBV25-1; CDR3aa: CASSEPTWADTQYF; CDR3nt: TGTGCCAGCAGTGAACCTACATGGGCGGATACGCAGTATTTT
j_gene: TRBJ1-5; abundance: -; d_gene: TRBD1; v_gene: TRBV18; CDR3aa: CASSPTGIGNQPQHF; CDR3nt: TGTGCCAGCTCACCGACAGGGATTGGCAATCAGCCCCAGCATTTT
j_gene: TRBJ1-6; abundance: -; d_gene: TRBD1; v_gene: TRBV6-2/TRBV6-3; CDR3aa: CASSHPGQESSPLHF; CDR3nt: TGTGCCAGCAGTCATCCGGGACAGGAAAGCTCACCCCTCCACTTT
j_gene: TRBJ1-1; abundance: -; d_gene: -; v_gene: TRBV19; CDR3aa: CASSTQGVVGTEAFF; CDR3nt: TGTGCCAGTAGTACTCAAGGGGTCGTAGGCACTGAAGCTTTCTTT
j_gene: TRBJ1-5; abundance: -; d_gene: -; v_gene: TRBV4-3; CDR3aa: CASSQGTENQPQHF; CDR3nt: TGCGCCAGCAGCCAAGGGACAGAGAATCAGCCCCAGCATTTT
j_gene: TRBJ1-3; abundance: -; d_gene: -; v_gene: TRBV30; CDR3aa: CAWASTTGNTIYF; CDR3nt: TGTGCCTGGGCCTCCACAACTGGAAACACCATATATTTT
j_gene: TRBJ2-5; abundance: -; d_gene: TRBD2; v_gene: TRBV9; CDR3aa: CASSVSPRGGAETQYF; CDR3nt: TGTGCCAGCAGCGTCTCCCCGCGGGGGGGGGCCGAGACCCAGTACTTC
j_gene: TRBJ1-1; abundance: -; d_gene: TRBD1; v_gene: TRBV10-3; CDR3aa: CAISESRDRGTEAFF; CDR3nt: TGTGCCATCAGTGAGTCCCGGGACAGGGGGACTGAAGCTTTCTTT
j_gene: TRBJ1-1; abundance: few; d_gene: -; v_gene: TRBV4-2; CDR3aa: CASSQGPRGTEAFF; CDR3nt: TGTGCCAGCAGCCAAGGACCTAGGGGGACTGAAGCTTTCTTT
j_gene: TRBJ2-1; abundance: -; d_gene: TRBD2; v_gene: TRBV10-1; CDR3aa: CASSKVALAGSYNEQFF; CDR3nt: TGCGCCAGCTCCAAGGTAGCACTAGCGGGAAGCTACAATGAGCAGTTCTTC
j_gene: TRBJ2-7; abundance: few; d_gene: TRBD2; v_gene: TRBV3-1/TRBV3-2; CDR3aa: CASSPGGYEQYF; CDR3nt: TGTGCCAGCAGCCCGGGGGGCTACGAGCAGTACTTC